This TCR beta chain was captured in a study of T cell responses to AZD1222 COVID-19 vaccine. This clone is a singleton in its sample. The CDR3 has 13 amino acids. Profiling relied on immunoSEQ multiplex PCR, and the TCRdb table lists in-frame clones only, not all of them. There are about 190,000 clones in the sample; around 93% occur only once, and roughly 9.8% lies in the top ten. This chain connects TRBV21-1 to TRBJ1-2; the D segment call TRBD1 is taken from the table without a DNA check. TRBV21-1 constitutes a pseudogene. The material was peripheral blood, obtained on day 0 of AZD1222 vaccination. The clonotype comes from an adult in good health. The CDR3 loop reads CASIPSRGYGYTF. The CDR3 DNA reads as TGTGCCAGCATCCCGAGTAGGGGCTATGGCTACACCTTC.